A single sample gave rise to the 26 T cell receptor beta chains below, sequenced in a study of response to subunit inactivated influenza vaccine (dated by TCRdb to between 2018 and 2020). Library generation was performed with RT-PCR. The reads were generated on an Illumina HiSeq 2500. TCRdb itself trimmed the public reads at Q25 with fastp, ran MiXCR and retained productive beta chains. Identical CDR3 proteins give one entry, which carries the most common genes and DNA. The sample profile shows about 780,000 distinct CDR3 sequences; less than 20% of them were found once. Roughly 10% of the sample is in the top ten clones. This sample comprised PBMCs from blood, obtained roughly 5 days after vaccination. The origin of the receptors is a middle-aged man who received an inactivated influenza vaccine. Donor details come from another sample of the same person, matched by shared clones.

This sequence joins TRBV19 and TRBJ2-1; 8 bases map to TRBD1. Per the germline V gene, CDR1 is LNHDA and CDR2 is SQIVND (reference sequence). This CDR3 spans 15 amino acids. Trimming at V came to 4 bases and at J to 5 bases, leaving 7 bases not matched to a gene. CDR3 sequence: CASSKDRVANNEQFF. CDR3 in DNA: TGTGCCAGTAGTAAGGACAGGGTCGCCAACAATGAGCAGTTCTTC. The whole variable domain, filled in from reference TRBV19 and TRBJ2-1, reads DGGITQSPKYLFRKEGQNVTLSCEQNLNHDAMYWYRQDPGQGLRLIYYSQIVNDFQKGDIAEGYSVSREKKESFPLTVTSAQKNPTAFYLCASSKDRVANNEQFFGPGTRLTVL.

The CDR3 coding sequence is TGTGCCAGCAGCTCGGGGAGCGGGAGATACAATGAGCAGTTCTTC. Protein: CASSSGSGRYNEQFF. This chain connects TRBV12-3 or TRBV12-4 to TRBJ2-1; 8 nucleotides align to TRBD2. CDR3 length equals 15 residues. V was clipped by 6 bases and J by 4 bases; unmatched bases: 8.

This clonotype was counted between two and nine times. The rearrangement uses TRBV7-9 and TRBJ2-1; D assignment may be TRBD1 or TRBD2 (5 bases each). Germline loops: CDR1 SEHNR, CDR2 FQNEAQ (reference sequence). The V end lost 5 bases, the J end lost 2 bases, and 16 bases lay between the germline ends. The CDR3 extends over 16 amino acids. The CDR3 coding sequence is TGTGCCAGCAGCCCAACGACCGGGGACCCCTACAATGAGCAGTTCTTC. This codes for CASSPTTGDPYNEQFF.

This clonotype has a handful of counts. CDR3 amino acids: CASSSVGLAEHNEQFF. CDR3 bases: TGTGCCAGCAGCTCAGTAGGCCTAGCGGAACACAATGAGCAGTTCTTC. V and J are TRBV9 and TRBJ2-1; 7 bases fit TRBD2. The germline CDR1 and CDR2 sequences are SGDLS and YYNGEE. The CDR3 is made up of 16 amino acids. The junction had 12 bases not matched to a gene; V was cut back by 4 bases and J by 5 bases.

This clonotype was counted a few times. The chain is built from TRBV29-1 and TRBJ2-3, with TRBD2 matching over 9 bases. J lost 0 bases, V lost 7 bases, and 2 bases had no gene match. CDR3 length: 13 amino acids. Germline assignment: CDR1 SQVTM and CDR2 ANQGSEA. The CDR3 sequence is CSGSGRSTDTQYF. The DNA of the CDR3 is TGCAGCGGTAGCGGGAGAAGCACAGATACGCAGTATTTT.

This clonotype has only a few counts. This chain joins TRBV4-1 and TRBJ2-1, with D perhaps TRBD1 (6 bases). Per germline, CDR1 MGHRA and CDR2 YSYEKL. This CDR3 comprises 16 residues. Trimming shortened V by 4 bases and J by 4 bases, and 17 bases separated the two germline ends. CDR3 sequence: CASSPWTDRGYNEQFF. The DNA of the CDR3 is TGCGCCAGCAGCCCATGGACAGATAGGGGTTACAATGAGCAGTTCTTC.

There are many counts of this clonotype. This chain links TRBV12-3 or TRBV12-4 with TRBJ2-7, with 11 bases lining up with TRBD1. This CDR3 has 15 residues. V lost 6 bases, J lost 0 bases, and 4 bases stayed unmatched. CDR3 sequence (DNA): TGTGCCAGCAGACCAGGGACAGGGGGCTCCTACGAGCAGTACTTC. Translation gives CASRPGTGGSYEQYF.

V gene TRBV7-8 combines with J gene TRBJ2-1; 8 nucleotides match TRBD1. V was pared by 5 bases and J by 5 bases, with 2 bases of the junction left unmatched. The CDR3 covers 13 residues. Germline V gene sequence: CDR1 SGHVS, CDR2 FQNEAQ. CDR3 DNA: TGTGCCAGCAGCCCAGGGGGCCACAATGAGCAGTTCTTC. This encodes CASSPGGHNEQFF.

In its sample, this clonotype was seen a few times. The chain joins TRBV27 to TRBJ1-5; perhaps TRBD1 as D (6 bases). The V end was cut by 3 bases, the J end by 5 bases, with 14 bases between. The germline CDR1 and CDR2 sequences are MNHEY and SMNVEV (reference sequence). This CDR3 is built from 15 residues. Written as DNA, the CDR3 is TGTGCCAGCAGTTTTCTTGGGGGCGCGTATCAGCCCCAGCATTTT. Protein product: CASSFLGGAYQPQHF.

The J gene is TRBJ1-3, the V gene TRBV2, with TRBD1 matching over 7 bases. Germline V gene sequence: CDR1 SNHLY, CDR2 FYNNEI. The CDR3 has 16 amino acids. With 2 bases clipped from V and 2 bases from J, the junction kept 6 bases outside the gene matches. CDR3 sequence reads: CASSERDRVPGNTIYF. CDR3 DNA sequence: TGTGCCAGCAGTGAACGCGACAGGGTACCTGGAAACACCATATATTTT.

The gene calls are TRBV29-1 and TRBJ2-7; D is unresolved. This CDR3 has 14 residues. V lost 6 bases, J lost 2 bases, and 17 bases lay in between. Germline loops: CDR1 SQVTM, CDR2 ANQGSEA. The CDR3 DNA reads TGCAGCGTGGCAGTCTCCCTAAACACCTACGAGCAGTACTTC. Its protein product is CSVAVSLNTYEQYF.

The chain employs TRBV5-1 and TRBJ2-1; no reliable D call. CDR3 length: 15 residues. Germline V lookup: CDR1 SGHRS, CDR2 YFSETQ. The V gene lost 4 bases and the J gene lost 7 bases, with 18 bases spanning the gap. CDR3: CASSQAVRNTNEQFF. The CDR3 region has the DNA TGCGCCAGCAGCCAGGCAGTCCGCAACACGAATGAGCAGTTCTTC.

This clonotype has just a few counts. J is TRBJ1-5 and V is TRBV29-1, with 7 positions matching TRBD1. J lost 3 bases, V lost 6 bases, and 11 bases had no gene match. This CDR3 comprises 15 residues. In germline, CDR1 is SQVTM, CDR2 ANQGSEA. In nucleotides, the CDR3 is TGCAGCGTGACGAGCGGGACAGCGAACAATCAGCCCCAGCATTTT. Its protein product is CSVTSGTANNQPQHF.

The gene calls are TRBV12-3 or TRBV12-4 and TRBJ2-1; 8 nucleotides align to TRBD1. This CDR3 is built from 13 residues. The ends lost 4 bases at V and 9 bases at J; junction bases unmatched: 5. The CDR3, as DNA: TGTGCCAGCAGTTCCCAGGGGGCAGGTGAGCAGTTCTTC. Amino acid sequence: CASSSQGAGEQFF.

This clonotype came up a few times. The chain links TRBV15 to TRBJ2-2; no clear D. This CDR3 comprises 12 residues. Trimming left V 2 bases short and J 7 bases short, with 5 bases between. Germline CDR1 is LNHNV and CDR2 is YYDKDF (reference sequence). CDR3 DNA: TGTGCCACCAGCAGAAACGGCGGGGAGCTGTTTTTT. Encoded protein: CATSRNGGELFF.

This clonotype has just a few counts. This chain joins TRBV6-1 and TRBJ2-7; no clear D gene. Per germline, CDR1 MNHNS and CDR2 SASEGT. V lost 4 bases and J lost 0, with 10 bases in between. The CDR3 is 14 residues long. CDR3 sequence: CASSVRDLSYEQYF. The CDR3 bases are TGTGCCAGCAGTGTTAGAGACCTCTCCTACGAGCAGTACTTC.

The rearrangement links TRBV20-1 to TRBJ1-1, with D possibly matching TRBD1 (6 bases). V shed 6 bases and J shed 3 bases, with 14 bases lying between them. The CDR3 loop spans 13 amino acids. Looked up from germline, CDR1 is DFQATT and CDR2 is SNEGSKA (reference sequence). The CDR3 nucleotides are TGCAGTGCCACGCGCAGGGGTGACACTGAAGCTTTCTTT. Translating it yields CSATRRGDTEAFF.

This clonotype was observed a few times. This chain joins TRBV12-3 or TRBV12-4 and TRBJ2-3; D may be TRBD1 (6 bases). The V end lost 4 bases, the J end lost 2 bases, and 10 bases lay between the germline ends. The CDR3 consists of 14 residues. CDR3 DNA sequence: TGTGCCAGCAGTTCGACAGGCACCACAGATACGCAGTATTTT. Translation gives CASSSTGTTDTQYF.

This clonotype showed up just a few times. V and J are TRBV4-1 and TRBJ2-1; 8 positions match TRBD1. Losses at the gene ends were 4 bases for V and 0 bases for J; bases not matched to a gene: 5. CDR1 MGHRA and CDR2 YSYEKL come from the germline V gene. This CDR3 comprises 16 residues. CDR3 sequence reads: CASSPGGRSSYNEQFF. For the CDR3, the DNA is TGCGCCAGCAGCCCAGGGGGCAGGAGCTCCTACAATGAGCAGTTCTTC.

This clonotype was recorded a few times. The chain combines TRBV6-2 or TRBV6-3 with TRBJ1-5; TRBD1 might be the D (5 bases). V lost 5 bases to trimming and J lost 0 bases, with 14 bases between them. The CDR3 loop spans 16 amino acids. Germline V gene lookup returns CDR1 MNHEY and CDR2 SVGEGT. CDR3 sequence: CASSQAQAYSNQPQHF. Here the CDR3 DNA reads TGTGCCAGCAGTCAGGCACAGGCGTATAGCAATCAGCCCCAGCATTTT.

The genes are TRBV4-3 and TRBJ2-2; no definite D call. CDR3 length: 15 residues. CDR1 LGHNA and CDR2 YSLEER come from the germline V gene. V lost 4 bases to trimming and J lost 2 bases, with 11 bases between them. The CDR3: CASSPSSDNTGELFF. The DNA for the CDR3 is TGCGCCAGCAGCCCCAGTTCAGATAACACCGGGGAGCTGTTTTTT.

The chain recombines TRBV6-1 with TRBJ2-7, with 9 bases lining up with TRBD1. CDR1 and CDR2 from the germline V gene are MNHNS and SASEGT. V dropped 6 bases and J dropped 9; count of bases not matched to a gene: 9. The CDR3 covers 13 residues. CDR3 sequence: CASRDRGNQVQYF. In DNA, the CDR3 is TGTGCCAGCAGAGACAGGGGGAATCAGGTGCAGTACTTC.

The J gene is TRBJ1-3, the V gene TRBV12-3 or TRBV12-4; D gene unclear. The CDR3 consists of 15 residues. Trimming took 1 base from V and 0 from J, leaving 7 bases between them. In DNA, the CDR3 is TGTGCCAGCAGTTTAGGTGGGAACTCTGGAAACACCATATATTTT. Its translation is CASSLGGNSGNTIYF.

This clonotype was observed at least ten times. The chain is built from TRBV12-3 or TRBV12-4 and TRBJ2-6; the D gene is possibly TRBD1 (5 bases). V was shortened by 3 bases and J by 4 bases, with 10 bases between the two germline ends. This CDR3 has 15 amino acids. DNA for the CDR3: TGTGCCAGCAGTTTCCTAGGGGCCGGGGCCAACGTCCTGACTTTC. Its translation: CASSFLGAGANVLTF.

This clonotype was seen a handful of times. V gene TRBV12-3 or TRBV12-4 combines with J gene TRBJ2-7; D gene uncertain. V gave up 8 bases and J gave up 7 bases, with 21 bases separating them. This CDR3 spans 14 amino acids. Here the CDR3 DNA reads TGTGCCAGCCCCAAGTCACAGCCTTTCTTGGAGCAGTACTTC. It specifies CASPKSQPFLEQYF.

This clonotype has just one count. V and J are TRBV28 and TRBJ2-3, with no clear D. This CDR3 contains 13 residues. Germline loops: CDR1 MDHEN, CDR2 SYDVKM. The V end lost 6 bases, the J end lost 13 bases, and 20 bases lay between the germline ends. The chain's CDR3 is CASSTFEKGPKYF. The CDR3 bases are TGTGCCAGCAGCACCTTCGAGAAAGGGCCCAAGTATTTT. The full variable domain, with the rest looked up from reference TRBV28 and TRBJ2-3, is DVKVTQSSRYLVKRTGEKVFLECVQDMDHENMFWYRQDPGLGLRLIYFSYDVKMKEKGDIPEGYSVSREKKERFSLILESASTNQTSMYLCASSTFEKGPKYFGPGTRLTVL.